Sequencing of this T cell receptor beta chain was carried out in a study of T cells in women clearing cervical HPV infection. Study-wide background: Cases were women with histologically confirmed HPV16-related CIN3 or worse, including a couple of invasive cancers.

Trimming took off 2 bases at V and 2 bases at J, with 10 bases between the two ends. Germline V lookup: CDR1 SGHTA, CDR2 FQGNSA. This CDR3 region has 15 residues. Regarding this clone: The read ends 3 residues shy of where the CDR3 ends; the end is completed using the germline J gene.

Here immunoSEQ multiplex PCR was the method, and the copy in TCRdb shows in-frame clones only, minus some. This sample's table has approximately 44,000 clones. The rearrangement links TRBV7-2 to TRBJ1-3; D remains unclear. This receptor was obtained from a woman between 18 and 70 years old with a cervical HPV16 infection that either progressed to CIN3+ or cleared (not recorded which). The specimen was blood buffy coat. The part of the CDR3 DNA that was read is TGTGCCAGCAGCTTACGGCCAGGTCCTGGAAACACC. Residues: CASSLRPGPGNT. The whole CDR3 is CASSLRPGPGNTIYF.